This T cell receptor beta chain was identified in a study of radiation and T cells in renal cell carcinoma. As to this clone: One junction end disagrees with the germline gene, perhaps due to a read error.

Time point here: baseline pretreatment blood. Treatment described: 15 Gy SBRT to primary tumor, nephrectomy 4 weeks later. After SBRT, blood was collected at 2 and 4 weeks, plus baseline. The patient's renal cell carcinoma had clear cell pathology. Only in-frame clones appear in the TCRdb table, and some are missing; sequencing was by immunoSEQ multiplex PCR. The sample yields about 160,000 clones, approximately 90% seen once. Germline CDR1 and CDR2: SSHAT and FNYEAQ (reference sequence). This CDR3 spans 14 amino acids. The clonotype was recovered from a woman aged 70-85 years with renal cell carcinoma. V usage is TRBV7-7 and J usage is TRBJ2-3, with 10 bases that match TRBD2. Specimen: blood, collected from a patient whose treatment included radiotherapy and nephrectomy. In DNA form, the CDR3 reads TGTGCTAGCAGCCTCAGTAGCGGGGGGGATACGCAGTATTTT. The encoded protein is CASSLSSGGDTQYF.